One and the same sample provided the 20 T cell receptor beta chains below, sequenced in a study of T cell responses to AZD1222 COVID-19 vaccine. This table comes from immunoSEQ multiplex PCR, and its TCRdb copy is limited to in-frame clones, with some not included. The data show around 120,000 clones, 70% to 90% seen once. The material sequenced was peripheral blood, taken on day 0 of AZD1222 vaccination. The receptors come from an adult in good health.

The chain links TRBV7-2 to TRBJ1-1, with 7 bases aligning to TRBD1. CDR3 size: 13 residues. Unmatched junction bases numbered 3, after V lost 1 base and J lost 7 bases. Germline V gene lookup returns CDR1 SGHTA and CDR2 FQGNSA. The CDR3 region is CASSLGQGFEAFF. Here the CDR3 DNA reads TGTGCCAGCAGCTTAGGACAGGGCTTTGAAGCTTTCTTT. Full variable domain (remainder filled in from reference TRBV7-2 and TRBJ1-1): GAGVSQSPSNKVTEKGKDVELRCDPISGHTALYWYRQSLGQGLEFLIYFQGNSAPDKSGLPSDRFSAERTGGSVSTLTIQRTQQEDSAVYLCASSLGQGFEAFFGQGTRLTVV.

The rearrangement links TRBV30 to TRBJ1-1, with 8 bases matching TRBD1. Germline V gene sequence: CDR1 GTSNPN, CDR2 SVGIG (reference sequence). This CDR3 spans 15 amino acids. Trimming at V came to 5 bases and at J to 4 bases, leaving 12 bases not matched to a gene. The DNA of the CDR3 is TGTGCCTGGGACATTTCAGGGGGCTACGGCACTGAAGCTTTCTTT. This codes for CAWDISGGYGTEAFF.

The rearrangement links TRBV15 to TRBJ2-3; D might be TRBD1 (5 bases). Germline CDR1 reads LNHNV; CDR2 reads YYDKDF (reference sequence). Trimming stripped 5 bases from V and 0 bases from J, with 12 bases between. The CDR3 is made up of 15 amino acids. CDR3 sequence reads: CATSPRTFSTDTQYF. The CDR3 region has the DNA TGTGCCACCAGCCCTCGGACATTTAGCACAGATACGCAGTATTTT.

V gene TRBV12-3 or TRBV12-4 combines with J gene TRBJ1-3; perhaps TRBD1 as D (6 bases). V was cut by 5 bases and J by 10 bases, with 15 bases left in between. CDR3 length equals 13 residues. The CDR3 region is CASSPGRGGTIYF. For the CDR3, the DNA is TGTGCCAGCAGTCCCGGTAGGGGGGGGACCATATATTTT.

The J gene is TRBJ2-7, the V gene TRBV7-6, with 8 bases identical to TRBD1. The germline gives CDR1 SGHVS, CDR2 FNYEAQ. The V segment lost 5 bases and the J segment 0 bases; nucleotides outside the gene matches: 6. There are 15 residues in the CDR3. The CDR3, as DNA: TGTGCCAGCAGCCCTAGAGGACAGGGCTCCTACGAGCAGTACTTC. Its translation is CASSPRGQGSYEQYF.

J is TRBJ2-1 and V is TRBV15; D assignment may be TRBD1 or TRBD2 (7 bases each). This CDR3 comprises 15 residues. The ends were cut back, 8 bases at V and 6 bases at J, with 20 bases in the middle. The germline CDR1 and CDR2 sequences are LNHNV and YYDKDF (reference sequence). The CDR3: CATAGGASRANEQFF. The DNA for the CDR3 is TGTGCCACCGCAGGGGGGGCTAGCCGGGCCAATGAGCAGTTCTTC.

This chain uses TRBV3-1 (or the pseudogene TRBV3-2) with TRBJ2-2, with D tentatively TRBD2 (7 bases). Germline assignment: CDR1 LGHDT and CDR2 YNNKEL (reference sequence). Trimming took off 4 bases at V and 5 bases at J, with 17 bases between the two ends. The CDR3 extends over 16 amino acids. Written as DNA, the CDR3 is TGTGCCAGCAGCCTCCGGGGGGCCGGGAGAACCGGGGAGCTGTTTTTT. Translation gives CASSLRGAGRTGELFF.

V and J are TRBV6-5 and TRBJ1-1; D is undetermined. Germline CDR1 and CDR2: MNHEY and SVGAGI. Trimming pared 0 bases from V and 2 bases from J, leaving 7 bases between. The CDR3 extends over 14 amino acids. CDR3 DNA sequence: TGTGCCAGCAGTTACTCGAACAGCAACACTGAAGCTTTCTTT. This encodes CASSYSNSNTEAFF.

This clone was picked up one time. The chain is built from TRBV9 and TRBJ2-1, with D tentatively TRBD1 or TRBD2 (6 bases each). The CDR3 totals 16 residues. Trimming removed 0 bases from V and 3 bases from J, with 13 bases in between. Germline CDR1 and CDR2: SGDLS and YYNGEE. CDR3 nucleotide sequence: TGTGCCAGCAGCGTAGATCCGGGGGCGGTCTACAATGAGCAGTTCTTC. It yields the protein CASSVDPGAVYNEQFF.

This clone was seen a handful of times. This sample includes further DNA sequences coding for the same CDR3. The V and J genes are TRBV9 and TRBJ1-1; D is uncertain. The V gene's germline CDR1 is SGDLS and CDR2 YYNGEE. V was pared by 0 bases and J by 3 bases, with 6 bases between. This CDR3 spans 13 amino acids. The CDR3 bases are TGTGCCAGCAGCGTAGACCGATACACTGAAGCTTTCTTT. This codes for CASSVDRYTEAFF.

The chain uses TRBV9 and TRBJ2-7; weak D call: TRBD1 (6 bases). The length of the CDR3 is 14 residues. The germline V and J ends were trimmed by 0 bases and 6 bases, with 13 bases remaining between them. In germline, CDR1 is SGDLS, CDR2 YYNGEE. CDR3 bases: TGTGCCAGCAGCGTAGAACAGGGAATGGTCGAGCAGTACTTC. It is translated as CASSVEQGMVEQYF.

In its sample, this clone was seen a few times. V gene TRBV11-1 combines with J gene TRBJ2-3, with TRBD2 matching 9 bases. Per germline, CDR1 SGHAT and CDR2 FQDESV (reference sequence). Trimming cost V 8 bases and J 0 bases; bases outside gene matches: 3. The CDR3 is 14 amino acids. CDR3 residues: CASLSGRSTDTQYF. CDR3 DNA sequence: TGTGCCAGCCTTAGCGGGAGAAGCACAGATACGCAGTATTTT.

J is TRBJ2-2 and V is TRBV7-3, with unresolved D. CDR3 length equals 14 residues. V was trimmed by 3 bases and J by 1 base, leaving 6 bases between them. Per the germline V gene, CDR1 is SGHTA and CDR2 is FQGTGA. DNA for the CDR3: TGTGCCAGCAGCTTTCGGCGGAACACCGGGGAGCTGTTTTTT. This encodes CASSFRRNTGELFF.

The chain carries TRBV11-2 and TRBJ2-7, with D perhaps matching TRBD1 (5 bases). Germline V CDR1 and CDR2: SGHAT, FQNNGV. V lost 4 bases to trimming and J lost 6 bases, with 13 bases between them. CDR3 length equals 13 residues. DNA of the CDR3: TGTGCCAGCAGCTCTACAGGTTTTCGCGAGCAGTACTTC. This codes for CASSSTGFREQYF.

This chain joins TRBV29-1 and TRBJ2-7; possibly TRBD2 for D (5 bases). Germline lookup yields CDR1 SQVTM and CDR2 ANQGSEA. V gave up 2 bases and J gave up 2 bases, with 10 bases separating them. CDR3 length: 13 residues. The CDR3 bases are TGCAGCGTTGAAATAAGCGGCCCCTACGAGCAGTACTTC. It specifies CSVEISGPYEQYF.

The chain recombines TRBV7-9 with TRBJ1-4; 7 positions agree with TRBD1. The CDR3 has 15 residues. Germline V CDR1 and CDR2: SEHNR, FQNEAQ (reference sequence). V dropped 0 bases and J dropped 8; count of bases not matched to a gene: 6. The CDR3 reads CASSLARQGGEKLFF. The CDR3 DNA follows: TGTGCCAGCAGCTTAGCTCGGCAGGGGGGAGAAAAACTGTTTTTT. Filled out from reference TRBV7-9 and TRBJ1-4, the complete variable domain reads DTGVSQNPRHKITKRGQNVTFRCDPISEHNRLYWYRQTLGQGPEFLTYFQNEAQLEKSRLLSDRFSAERPKGSFSTLEIQRTEQGDSAMYLCASSLARQGGEKLFFGSGTQLSVL.

This clone appeared once. Germline is not matched at one junction end, which may reflect a read error. The chain couples TRBV7-7 to TRBJ2-1, with D perhaps matching TRBD1 (5 bases). The V gene's germline CDR1 is SSHAT and CDR2 FNYEAQ (reference sequence). CDR3 length equals 15 residues. CDR3 nucleotides: TGTGCTAGCAGCTTCACCCAGGGCCCCCCCAGGGAGCAGTTCTTC. Protein: CASSFTQGPPREQFF. Full variable domain (remainder filled in from reference TRBV7-7 and TRBJ2-1): GAGVSQSPRYKVTKRGQDVTLRCDPISSHATLYWYQQALGQGPEFLTYFNYEAQPDKSGLPSDRFSAERPEGSISTLTIQRTEQRDSAMYRCASSFTQGPPREQFFGPGTRLTVL.

This sequence joins TRBV19 and TRBJ1-1, with 7 bases matching TRBD1. Per germline, CDR1 LNHDA and CDR2 SQIVND (reference sequence). This CDR3 region has 15 residues. V was pared by 6 bases and J by 2 bases, with 9 bases of the junction left unmatched. CDR3 residues: CASRRDRDVNTEAFF. In DNA, the CDR3 is TGTGCCAGTAGGCGCGACAGGGACGTTAACACTGAAGCTTTCTTT.

The chain links TRBV5-5 to TRBJ2-7, with 8 bases aligning to TRBD2. Germline trimming cut 4 bases from V and 3 bases from J; bases unmatched to any gene: 12. This CDR3 region has 16 residues. Germline V gives CDR1 SGHKS, CDR2 YYEKEE (reference sequence). CDR3 in DNA: TGTGCCAGCAGCCGGCCGTCTGCGGGAGGAAGCTACGAGCAGTACTTC. Translating it yields CASSRPSAGGSYEQYF.

V is TRBV5-4 and J is TRBJ2-2, with D possibly matching TRBD2 (6 bases). The germline CDR1 and CDR2 sequences are SGHNT and YYREEE (reference sequence). The CDR3 is made up of 14 amino acids. With 3 bases removed from V and 2 bases from J, the gap between germline ends came to 8 bases. In DNA, the CDR3 is TGTGCCAGCAGCTCCGGGACTAACACCGGGGAGCTGTTTTTT. Amino acid sequence: CASSSGTNTGELFF.